The rows below give T cell receptor beta chains drawn from one sample of a study of cytomegalovirus exposure and HLA in healthy donors. Libraries were prepared by immunoSEQ multiplex PCR; TCRdb keeps only in-frame clonotypes and omits some of them. The sample includes approximately 38,000 clones, about 79% of them seen just once. Sample: PBMCs. The receptors come from a woman aged 18-29 years in good health and CMV-seronegative. CDR3s include the opening cysteine and the closing phenylalanine or tryptophan. A D gene is named only where the DNA matches it firmly. Rows give clone size only sometimes, using once, few, many, or a class for an expanded clone.

D gene: TRBD1
J gene: TRBJ2-7
clone size: .
V gene: TRBV28
CDR3 DNA: TGTGCCAGCAGTTTTGGGCAGGGGGACCCCTACGAGCAGTACTTC
CDR3 protein: CASSFGQGDPYEQYF

D gene: TRBD2
J gene: TRBJ2-2
clone size: .
V gene: TRBV18
CDR3 DNA: TGTGCCAGCTCACCACCCAACAGCGGGATAAACACCGGGGAGCTGTTTTTT
CDR3 protein: CASSPPNSGINTGELFF

D gene: .
J gene: TRBJ2-7
clone size: .
V gene: TRBV27
CDR3 DNA: TGTGCCAGCAGTTTCGGACTGAACTCCTACGAGCAGTACTTC
CDR3 protein: CASSFGLNSYEQYF

D gene: .
J gene: TRBJ1-1
clone size: .
V gene: TRBV21-1
CDR3 DNA: TGTGCCAGCAGCAACTCGGATACAGGGGTAGGCACTGAAGCTTTCTTT
CDR3 protein: CASSNSDTGVGTEAFF

D gene: TRBD2
J gene: TRBJ2-7
clone size: few
V gene: TRBV4-3
CDR3 DNA: TGCGCCAGCAGCCAAGATGCGAGCGGGAGCTACGAGCAGTACTTC
CDR3 protein: CASSQDASGSYEQYF

D gene: .
J gene: TRBJ1-2
clone size: .
V gene: TRBV4-3
CDR3 DNA: TGCGCCAGCAGCCAAGATGTGGGAGGGTTTTTCTATGGCTACACCTTC
CDR3 protein: CASSQDVGGFFYGYTF

D gene: TRBD2
J gene: TRBJ2-7
clone size: .
V gene: TRBV5-4
CDR3 DNA: TGTGCCAGCAGACCCCCCGGGACTAGCGGGACGGTGCAGTACTTC
CDR3 protein: CASRPPGTSGTVQYF

D gene: .
J gene: TRBJ2-3
clone size: .
V gene: TRBV11-3
CDR3 DNA: TGTGCCAGCAGCTTAGGCGGCAGACCGTACACAGATACGCAGTATTTT
CDR3 protein: CASSLGGRPYTDTQYF

D gene: .
J gene: TRBJ1-1
clone size: .
V gene: TRBV5-1
CDR3 DNA: TGCGCCAGCATCCTCACGGGAGGAGGGACTGAAGCTTTCTTT
CDR3 protein: CASILTGGGTEAFF

D gene: TRBD2
J gene: TRBJ2-1
clone size: once
V gene: TRBV4-2
CDR3 DNA: TGTGCCAGCAGCCCTGCGGGGGGGGTCAATGAGCAGTTCTTC
CDR3 protein: CASSPAGGVNEQFF

D gene: .
J gene: TRBJ1-1
clone size: .
V gene: TRBV30
CDR3 DNA: TGTGCCTGGTGGGGGGGCACTGAAGCTTTCTTT
CDR3 protein: CAWWGGTEAFF

D gene: .
J gene: TRBJ1-1
clone size: .
V gene: TRBV11-2
CDR3 DNA: TGTGCCAGCAGCTTATCTCACACTGAAGCTTTCTTT
CDR3 protein: CASSLSHTEAFF

D gene: TRBD1
J gene: TRBJ2-5
clone size: .
V gene: TRBV5-6
CDR3 DNA: TGTGCCAGCAGCTCCCGGGACAGGGGAGAGACCCAGTACTTC
CDR3 protein: CASSSRDRGETQYF

D gene: TRBD1
J gene: TRBJ2-7
clone size: .
V gene: TRBV6-1
CDR3 DNA: TGTGCCAGCAGACGGGACAGGATCTCCTACGAGCAGTACTTC
CDR3 protein: CASRRDRISYEQYF

D gene: TRBD1
J gene: TRBJ1-2
clone size: .
V gene: TRBV4-1
CDR3 DNA: TGCGCCAGCAGCCAAGTCGGGACAGGGGGTGGCTACACCTTC
CDR3 protein: CASSQVGTGGGYTF

D gene: .
J gene: TRBJ2-1
clone size: .
V gene: TRBV6-1
CDR3 DNA: TGTGCCAGCAGTGAAGCAAGCGGAGCGCCCAATGAGCAGTTCTTC
CDR3 protein: CASSEASGAPNEQFF

D gene: .
J gene: TRBJ1-4
clone size: .
V gene: TRBV28
CDR3 DNA: TGTGCCAGCAGTTTAAGTGGGGCCTCTAGTGAAAAACTGTTTTTT
CDR3 protein: CASSLSGASSEKLFF

D gene: .
J gene: TRBJ2-3
clone size: .
V gene: TRBV7-9
CDR3 DNA: TGTGCCAGCAGCTTACTAGGCCTGAACACAGATACGCAGTATTTT
CDR3 protein: CASSLLGLNTDTQYF

D gene: TRBD1
J gene: TRBJ1-2
clone size: .
V gene: TRBV5-4
CDR3 DNA: TGTGCCAGCAGCACGACAGGGGGCCGCTATGGCTACACCTTC
CDR3 protein: CASSTTGGRYGYTF

D gene: TRBD1
J gene: TRBJ2-7
clone size: .
V gene: TRBV6-6
CDR3 DNA: TGTGCCAGCAGTTACCCCGGGACAGGCTACTACGAGCAGTACTTC
CDR3 protein: CASSYPGTGYYEQYF

D gene: TRBD2
J gene: TRBJ2-3
clone size: .
V gene: TRBV2
CDR3 DNA: TGTGCCAGCAGTCTAGCGGGAGAGGGCACAGATACGCAGTATTTT
CDR3 protein: CASSLAGEGTDTQYF

D gene: TRBD2
J gene: TRBJ2-7
clone size: .
V gene: TRBV9
CDR3 DNA: TGTGCCAGCAGCGAGAATAGCGGGGGGGCTATCCACGAGCAGTACTTC
CDR3 protein: CASSENSGGAIHEQYF

D gene: .
J gene: TRBJ2-2
clone size: .
V gene: TRBV6-4
CDR3 DNA: TGTGCCAGCAGTCGGGAGTACACCGGGGAGCTGTTTTTT
CDR3 protein: CASSREYTGELFF

D gene: .
J gene: TRBJ2-7
clone size: .
V gene: TRBV2
CDR3 DNA: TGTGCCAGCAGCCAAACCTACGAGCAGTACTTC
CDR3 protein: CASSQTYEQYF

D gene: .
J gene: TRBJ1-2
clone size: .
V gene: TRBV15
CDR3 DNA: TGTGCCACCAGCAGACGGACAGCTTTTTATGGCTACACCTTC
CDR3 protein: CATSRRTAFYGYTF

D gene: TRBD1
J gene: TRBJ2-2
clone size: .
V gene: TRBV11-2
CDR3 DNA: TGTGCCAGCCCCGGGCATTTACGGGACAGGGGGGGAGCCGGGGAGCTGTTTTTT
CDR3 protein: CASPGHLRDRGGAGELFF

D gene: TRBD1
J gene: TRBJ1-6
clone size: .
V gene: TRBV7-2
CDR3 DNA: TGTGCCAGCAGCTTAGGGGGACAGGGAGGGAGCTCCTATAATTCACCCCTCCACTTT
CDR3 protein: CASSLGGQGGSSYNSPLHF